The 6 T cell receptor beta chains below were found in one sample sequenced in a study of cytotoxic CD8 clonotypes in ibrutinib-treated CLL. TCRdb's table, derived via immunoSEQ multiplex PCR, lists solely in-frame clones and lacks some. The sample consists of 130,000 or so clones, 80% to 90% of them appearing once. Sample: PBMCs, taken after 24 months of ibrutinib treatment. The receptors come from a human donor with chronic lymphocytic leukemia.

V usage is TRBV5-4 and J usage is TRBJ1-6; 8 bases agree with TRBD1. Germline CDR1 and CDR2: SGHNT and YYREEE (reference sequence). The CDR3 length is 17 residues. J lost 0 bases, V lost 4 bases, and 6 bases had no gene match. CDR3 sequence: CASSTGTGSSYNSPLHF. For the CDR3, the DNA is TGTGCCAGCAGCACCGGGACAGGATCCTCCTATAATTCACCCCTCCACTTT.

J is TRBJ2-3 and V is TRBV25-1; 8 nucleotides line up with TRBD2. The CDR3 spans 15 residues. With V trimmed by 6 bases and J by 5 bases, 10 bases remained unmatched. Germline CDR1 is MGHDK and CDR2 is SYGVNS. The CDR3: CASRNLAGRLDTQYF. The CDR3 bases are TGTGCCAGCAGAAATTTAGCGGGGAGGCTAGATACGCAGTATTTT.

This clone came up a few times. V usage is TRBV27 and J usage is TRBJ2-5; the D is unclear. Germline CDR1 is MNHEY and CDR2 is SMNVEV (reference sequence). The V end lost 9 bases, the J end lost 7 bases, and 18 bases lay between the germline ends. There are 13 residues in the CDR3. For the CDR3, the DNA is TGTGCCAGTCGAGACCCCTTTTGGACGACCCAGTACTTC. This codes for CASRDPFWTTQYF.

The J gene is TRBJ2-2, the V gene TRBV4-3, with TRBD2 matching 7 bases. Germline CDR1 LGHNA, CDR2 YSLEER. This CDR3 comprises 17 residues. The junction had 10 bases not matched to a gene; V was cut back by 0 bases and J by 6 bases. CDR3 loop: CASSQDERGLQSGELFF. DNA of the CDR3: TGCGCCAGCAGCCAAGATGAGCGGGGCTTACAATCCGGGGAGCTGTTTTTT.

V and J are TRBV4-3 and TRBJ2-7; no firm D call. From germline, CDR1 is LGHNA and CDR2 YSLEER. V was cut by 1 base and J by 6 bases, with 13 bases left in between. CDR3 length: 14 residues. The CDR3 region is CASSQVGRTGEQYF. CDR3 DNA sequence: TGCGCCAGCAGCCAAGTTGGCAGAACGGGCGAGCAGTACTTC.

The chain carries TRBV7-3 and TRBJ2-5; D is possibly TRBD2 (6 bases). The CDR3 consists of 14 residues. Per the germline V gene, CDR1 is SGHTA and CDR2 is FQGTGA. Trimming left V 4 bases short and J 4 bases short, with 13 bases between. Written as DNA, the CDR3 is TGTGCCAGCAGCTCCGGACTGCGGGGAGAGACCCAGTACTTC. Its translation: CASSSGLRGETQYF. Filled out from reference TRBV7-3 and TRBJ2-5, the complete variable domain reads GAGVSQTPSNKVTEKGKYVELRCDPISGHTALYWYRQSLGQGPEFLIYFQGTGAADDSGLPNDRFFAVRPEGSVSTLKIQRTERGDSAVYLCASSSGLRGETQYFGPGTRLLVL.